This T cell receptor (beta chain) was retrieved from a study of blood T cells in healthy people across ages. As for this clonotype: Its target is not known.

V was cut by 3 bases and J by 0 bases, with 7 bases left in between. This CDR3 is built from 13 residues. Germline V CDR1 and CDR2: DFQATT, SNEGSKA (reference sequence). Each sample provided at least 5.5 micrograms of extracted total RNA. Alongside a J-beta primer mix, a sample-barcoded 5' primer served in a second PCR lasting about 7 to 12 cycles. One entry per CDR3 protein results from TCRdb running MiXCR on the 5' RACE reads. The sample carries 1.5 million to 2 million distinct CDR3 sequences, 28% recorded once. General study results and limits: TCR beta diversity per million T cells fell roughly linearly with age. No conclusive comparison of naive versus antigen-experienced cells was possible with unsorted PBMCs.

Sequencing was performed on blood. The source is a woman younger than 45 in good health. The genes are TRBV20-1 and TRBJ2-3; D call uncertain. The CDR3 region has the DNA TGCAGTGCTAGGGGGATGAGCACAGATACGCAGTATTTT. Translated: CSARGMSTDTQYF.